The present entry profiles one T cell receptor beta chain with its context. The data were produced by immunoSEQ multiplex PCR, yet TCRdb's version contains in-frame clones alone and is incomplete. The table has tens of thousands of clones, 70% to 80% seen once. The sample comes from a study of radiotherapy plus CTLA-4 blockade in lung cancer. The CDR3 length is 14 residues. Germline V gene sequence: CDR1 LGHNA, CDR2 YSLEER. V was trimmed by 2 bases and J by 4 bases, leaving 11 bases between them. This rearrangement joins TRBV4-3 to TRBJ1-2; perhaps TRBD1 as D (5 bases). This TCR came from a human donor with non-small cell lung cancer that progressed on radiotherapy plus ipilimumab. Source: peripheral blood, taken from a patient treated with radiotherapy plus ipilimumab. The CDR3: CASSQLGLSYGYTF. In DNA, the CDR3 is TGCGCCAGCAGCCAATTGGGACTGAGCTATGGCTACACCTTC.